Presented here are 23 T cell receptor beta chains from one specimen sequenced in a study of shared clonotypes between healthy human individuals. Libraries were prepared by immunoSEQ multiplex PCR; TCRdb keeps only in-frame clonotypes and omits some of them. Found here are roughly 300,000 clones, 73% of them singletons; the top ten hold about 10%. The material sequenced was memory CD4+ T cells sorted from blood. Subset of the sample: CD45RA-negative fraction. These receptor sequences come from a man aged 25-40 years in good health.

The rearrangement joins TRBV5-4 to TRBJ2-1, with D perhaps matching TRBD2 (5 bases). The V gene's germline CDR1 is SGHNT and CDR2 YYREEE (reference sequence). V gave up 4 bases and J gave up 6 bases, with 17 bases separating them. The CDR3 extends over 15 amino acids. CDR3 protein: CASSLIGPGSNEQFF. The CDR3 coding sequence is TGTGCCAGCAGCCTAATAGGACCTGGGAGCAATGAGCAGTTCTTC.

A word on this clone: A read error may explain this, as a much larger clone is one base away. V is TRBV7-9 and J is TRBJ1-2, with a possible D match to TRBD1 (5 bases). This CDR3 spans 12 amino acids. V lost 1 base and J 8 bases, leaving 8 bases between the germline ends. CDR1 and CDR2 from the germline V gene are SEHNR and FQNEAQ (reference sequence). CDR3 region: CASSLVPGGYTF. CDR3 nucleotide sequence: TGTGCCAGCAGCTTAGTTCCAGGGGGCTACACCTTC. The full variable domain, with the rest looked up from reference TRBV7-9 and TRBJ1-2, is DTGVSQNPRHKITKRGQNVTFRCDPISEHNRLYWYRQTLGQGPEFLTYFQNEAQLEKSRLLSDRFSAERPKGSFSTLEIQRTEQGDSAMYLCASSLVPGGYTFGSGTRLTVV.

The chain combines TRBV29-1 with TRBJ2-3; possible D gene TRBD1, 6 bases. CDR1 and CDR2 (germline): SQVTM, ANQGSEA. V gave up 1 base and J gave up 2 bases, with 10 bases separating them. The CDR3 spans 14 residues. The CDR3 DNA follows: TGCAGCGTTGAAGGGGGACAAGACACAGATACGCAGTATTTT. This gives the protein CSVEGGQDTDTQYF.

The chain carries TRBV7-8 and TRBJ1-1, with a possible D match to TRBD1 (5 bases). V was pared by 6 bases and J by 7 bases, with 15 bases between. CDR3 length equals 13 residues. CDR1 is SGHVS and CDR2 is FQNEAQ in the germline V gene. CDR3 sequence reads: CASSRRQIGEAFF. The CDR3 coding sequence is TGTGCCAGCAGTCGGAGACAGATCGGTGAAGCTTTCTTT.

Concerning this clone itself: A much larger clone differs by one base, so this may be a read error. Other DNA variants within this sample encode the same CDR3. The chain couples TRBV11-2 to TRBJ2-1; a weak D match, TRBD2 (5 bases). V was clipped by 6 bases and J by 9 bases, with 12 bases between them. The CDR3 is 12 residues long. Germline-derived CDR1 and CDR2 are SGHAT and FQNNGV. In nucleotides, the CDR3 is TGTGCCAGCAGTTTCGGAGCGGCTGAGCAGTTCTTC. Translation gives CASSFGAAEQFF. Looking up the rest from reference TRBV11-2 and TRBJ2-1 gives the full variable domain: EAGVAQSPRYKIIEKRQSVAFWCNPISGHATLYWYQQILGQGPKLLIQFQNNGVVDDSQLPKDRFSAERLKGVDSTLKIQPAKLEDSAVYLCASSFGAAEQFFGPGTRLTVL.

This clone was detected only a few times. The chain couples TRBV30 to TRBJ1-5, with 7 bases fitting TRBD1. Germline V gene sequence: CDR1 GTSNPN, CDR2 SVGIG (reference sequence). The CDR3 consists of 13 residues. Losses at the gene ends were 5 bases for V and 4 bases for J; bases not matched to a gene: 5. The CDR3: CAWRTGQNQPQHF. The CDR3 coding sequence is TGTGCCTGGCGGACAGGCCAAAATCAGCCCCAGCATTTT.

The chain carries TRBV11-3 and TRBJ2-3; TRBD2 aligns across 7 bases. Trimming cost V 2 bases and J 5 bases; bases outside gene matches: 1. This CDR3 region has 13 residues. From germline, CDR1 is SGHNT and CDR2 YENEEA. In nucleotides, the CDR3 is TGTGCCAGCAGCTTACTAGCGGAAGATACGCAGTATTTT. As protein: CASSLLAEDTQYF.

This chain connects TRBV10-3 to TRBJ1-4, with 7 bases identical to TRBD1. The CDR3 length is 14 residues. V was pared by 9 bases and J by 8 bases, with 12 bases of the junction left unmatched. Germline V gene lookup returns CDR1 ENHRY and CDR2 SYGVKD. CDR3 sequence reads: CAISETGAGEKLFF. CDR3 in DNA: TGTGCCATATCCGAAACAGGGGCGGGGGAAAAACTGTTTTTT.

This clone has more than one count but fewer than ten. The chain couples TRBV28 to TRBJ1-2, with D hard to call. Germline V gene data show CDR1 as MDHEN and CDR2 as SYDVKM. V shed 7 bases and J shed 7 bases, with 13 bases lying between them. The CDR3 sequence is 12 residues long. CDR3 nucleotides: TGTGCCAGCATGAGGAGGGTCGGTGGCTACACCTTC. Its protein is CASMRRVGGYTF.

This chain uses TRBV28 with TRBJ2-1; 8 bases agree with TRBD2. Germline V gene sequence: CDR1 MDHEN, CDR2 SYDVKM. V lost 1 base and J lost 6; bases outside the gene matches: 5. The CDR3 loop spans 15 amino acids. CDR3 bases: TGTGCCAGCAGTTTATCTAGCGGGTGGTTCAATGAGCAGTTCTTC. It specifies CASSLSSGWFNEQFF.

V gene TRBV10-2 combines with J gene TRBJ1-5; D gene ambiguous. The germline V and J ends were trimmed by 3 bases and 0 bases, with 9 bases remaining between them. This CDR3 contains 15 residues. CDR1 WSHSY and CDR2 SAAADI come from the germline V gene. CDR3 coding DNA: TGCGCCAGCAGTGATACTCGTTATAGCAATCAGCCCCAGCATTTT. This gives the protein CASSDTRYSNQPQHF.

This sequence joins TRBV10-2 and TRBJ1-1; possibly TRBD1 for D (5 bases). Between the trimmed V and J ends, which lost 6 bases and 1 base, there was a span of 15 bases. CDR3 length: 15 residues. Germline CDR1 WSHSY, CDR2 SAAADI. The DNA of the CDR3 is TGCGCCAGCAGAATCTTCGGGGGAGCGAACACTGAAGCTTTCTTT. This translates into CASRIFGGANTEAFF.

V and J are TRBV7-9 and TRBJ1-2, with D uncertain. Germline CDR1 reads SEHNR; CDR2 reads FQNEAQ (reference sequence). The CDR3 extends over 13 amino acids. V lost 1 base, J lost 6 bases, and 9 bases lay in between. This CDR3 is CASSLGADDGYTF. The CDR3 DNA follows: TGTGCCAGCAGCTTAGGGGCAGATGATGGCTACACCTTC.

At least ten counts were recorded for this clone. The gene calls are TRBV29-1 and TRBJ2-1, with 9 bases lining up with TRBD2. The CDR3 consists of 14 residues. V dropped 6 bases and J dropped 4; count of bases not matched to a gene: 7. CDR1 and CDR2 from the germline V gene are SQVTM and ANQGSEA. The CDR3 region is CSVDSSGVYNEQFF. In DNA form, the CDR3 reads TGCAGCGTGGATTCTAGCGGGGTATACAATGAGCAGTTCTTC.

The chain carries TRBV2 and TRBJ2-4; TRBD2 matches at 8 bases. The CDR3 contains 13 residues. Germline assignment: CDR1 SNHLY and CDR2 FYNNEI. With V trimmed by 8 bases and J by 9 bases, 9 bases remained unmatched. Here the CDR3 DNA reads TGTGCCAGCCGGGGGGGCAGCTTAGGCATTCAGTACTTC. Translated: CASRGGSLGIQYF.

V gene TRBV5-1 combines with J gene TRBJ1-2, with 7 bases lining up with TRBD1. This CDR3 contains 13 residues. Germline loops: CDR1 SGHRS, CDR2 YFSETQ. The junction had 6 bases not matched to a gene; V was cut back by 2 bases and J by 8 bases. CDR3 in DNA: TGCGCCAGCAGCTTAGAGGGGGCGGGAGGCTACACCTTC. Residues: CASSLEGAGGYTF.

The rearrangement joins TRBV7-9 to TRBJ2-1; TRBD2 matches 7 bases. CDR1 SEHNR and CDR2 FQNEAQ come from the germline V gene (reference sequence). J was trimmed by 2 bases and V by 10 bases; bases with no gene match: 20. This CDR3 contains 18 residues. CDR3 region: CATSRGGGAGVTYNEQFF. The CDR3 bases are TGTGCCACCTCAAGGGGCGGAGGCGCGGGAGTGACCTACAATGAGCAGTTCTTC.

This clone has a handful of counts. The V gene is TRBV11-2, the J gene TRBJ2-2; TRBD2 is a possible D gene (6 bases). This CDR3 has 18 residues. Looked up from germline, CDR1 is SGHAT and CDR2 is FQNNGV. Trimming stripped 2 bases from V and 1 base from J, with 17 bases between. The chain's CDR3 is CASSLLPGLRLNTGELFF. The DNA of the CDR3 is TGTGCCAGCAGCTTACTCCCGGGACTCCGACTGAACACCGGGGAGCTGTTTTTT.

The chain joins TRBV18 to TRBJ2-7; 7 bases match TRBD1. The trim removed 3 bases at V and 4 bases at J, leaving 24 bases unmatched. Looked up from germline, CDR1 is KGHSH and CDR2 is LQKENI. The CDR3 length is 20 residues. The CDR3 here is CASSPGSTGAFLPANYEQYF. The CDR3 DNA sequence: TGTGCCAGCTCACCCGGCTCTACAGGGGCTTTTCTTCCAGCAAATTACGAGCAGTACTTC.

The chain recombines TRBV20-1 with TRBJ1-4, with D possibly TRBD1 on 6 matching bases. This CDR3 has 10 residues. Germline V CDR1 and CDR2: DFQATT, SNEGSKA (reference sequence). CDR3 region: CGQGREKLFF. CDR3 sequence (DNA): TGCGGGCAGGGGCGGGAAAAACTGTTTTTT.

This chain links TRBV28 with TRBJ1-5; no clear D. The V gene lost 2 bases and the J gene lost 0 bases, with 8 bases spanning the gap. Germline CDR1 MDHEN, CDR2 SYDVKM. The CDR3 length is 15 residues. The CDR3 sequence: CASSLADRSNQPQHF. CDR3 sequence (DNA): TGTGCCAGCAGTTTAGCAGACCGTAGCAATCAGCCCCAGCATTTT.

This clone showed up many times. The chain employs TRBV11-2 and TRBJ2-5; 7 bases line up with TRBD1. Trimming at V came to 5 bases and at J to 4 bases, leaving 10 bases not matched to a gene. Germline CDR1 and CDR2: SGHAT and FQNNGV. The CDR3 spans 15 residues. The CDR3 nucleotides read TGTGCCAGCAGCCCGAATACAGGGGTAAGAGAGACCCAGTACTTC. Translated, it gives CASSPNTGVRETQYF. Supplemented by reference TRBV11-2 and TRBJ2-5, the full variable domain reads EAGVAQSPRYKIIEKRQSVAFWCNPISGHATLYWYQQILGQGPKLLIQFQNNGVVDDSQLPKDRFSAERLKGVDSTLKIQPAKLEDSAVYLCASSPNTGVRETQYFGPGTRLLVL.

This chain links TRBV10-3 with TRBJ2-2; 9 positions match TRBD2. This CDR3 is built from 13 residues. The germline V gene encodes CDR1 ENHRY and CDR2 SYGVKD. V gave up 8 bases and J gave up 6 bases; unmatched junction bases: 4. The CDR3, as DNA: TGTGCCATCTCGCGGGAGGGCGCCGGGGAGCTGTTTTTT. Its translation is CAISREGAGELFF.